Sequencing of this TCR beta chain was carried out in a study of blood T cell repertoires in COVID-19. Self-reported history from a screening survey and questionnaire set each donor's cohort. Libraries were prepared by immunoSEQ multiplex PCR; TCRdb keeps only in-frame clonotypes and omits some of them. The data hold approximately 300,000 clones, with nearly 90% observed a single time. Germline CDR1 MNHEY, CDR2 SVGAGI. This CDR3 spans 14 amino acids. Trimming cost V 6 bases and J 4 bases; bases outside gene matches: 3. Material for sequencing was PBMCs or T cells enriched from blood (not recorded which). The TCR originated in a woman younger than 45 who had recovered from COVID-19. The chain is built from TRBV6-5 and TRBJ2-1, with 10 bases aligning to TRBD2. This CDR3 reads CASSGTSVYNEQFF. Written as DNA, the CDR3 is TGTGCCAGCAGCGGGACTAGCGTTTACAATGAGCAGTTCTTC.